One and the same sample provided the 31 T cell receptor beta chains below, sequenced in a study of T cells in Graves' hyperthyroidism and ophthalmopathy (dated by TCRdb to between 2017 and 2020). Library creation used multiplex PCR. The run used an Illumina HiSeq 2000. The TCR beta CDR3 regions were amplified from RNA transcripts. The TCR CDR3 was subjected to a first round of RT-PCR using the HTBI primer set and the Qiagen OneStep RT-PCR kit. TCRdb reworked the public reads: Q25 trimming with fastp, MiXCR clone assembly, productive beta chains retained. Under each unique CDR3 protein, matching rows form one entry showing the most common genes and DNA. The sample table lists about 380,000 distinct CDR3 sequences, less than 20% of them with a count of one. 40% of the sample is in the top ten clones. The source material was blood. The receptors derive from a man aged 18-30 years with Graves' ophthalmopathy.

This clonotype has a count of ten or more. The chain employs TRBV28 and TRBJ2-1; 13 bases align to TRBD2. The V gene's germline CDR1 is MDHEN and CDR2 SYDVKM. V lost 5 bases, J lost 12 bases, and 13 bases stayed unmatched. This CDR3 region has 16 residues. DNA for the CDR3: TGTGCCAGCAGTCTCCTGGGGACTAGCGGGGACTGGGGGCAGTTCTTC. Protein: CASSLLGTSGDWGQFF. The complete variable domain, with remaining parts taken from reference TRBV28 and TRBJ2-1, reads DVKVTQSSRYLVKRTGEKVFLECVQDMDHENMFWYRQDPGLGLRLIYFSYDVKMKEKGDIPEGYSVSREKKERFSLILESASTNQTSMYLCASSLLGTSGDWGQFFGPGTRLTVL.

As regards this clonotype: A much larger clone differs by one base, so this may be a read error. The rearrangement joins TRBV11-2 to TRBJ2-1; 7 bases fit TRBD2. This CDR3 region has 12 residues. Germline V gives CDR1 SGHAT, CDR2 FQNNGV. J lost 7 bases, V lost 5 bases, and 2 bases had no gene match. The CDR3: CASSRGENEQFF. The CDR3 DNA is TGTGCCAGCAGCCGGGGGGAGAATGAGCAGTTCTTC.

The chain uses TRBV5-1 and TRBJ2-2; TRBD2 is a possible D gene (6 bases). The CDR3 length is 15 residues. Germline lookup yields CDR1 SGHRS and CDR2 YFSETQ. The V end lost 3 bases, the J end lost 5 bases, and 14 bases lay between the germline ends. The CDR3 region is CASSSGTGETGELFF. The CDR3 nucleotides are TGCGCCAGCAGCTCCGGGACTGGCGAGACCGGGGAGCTGTTTTTT.

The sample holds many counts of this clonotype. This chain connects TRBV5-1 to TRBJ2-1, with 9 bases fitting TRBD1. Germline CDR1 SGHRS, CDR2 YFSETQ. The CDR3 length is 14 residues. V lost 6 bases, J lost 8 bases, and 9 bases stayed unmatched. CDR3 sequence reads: CASNPGTGLDEQFF. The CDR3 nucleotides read TGCGCCAGCAACCCCGGGACAGGGCTCGATGAGCAGTTCTTC.

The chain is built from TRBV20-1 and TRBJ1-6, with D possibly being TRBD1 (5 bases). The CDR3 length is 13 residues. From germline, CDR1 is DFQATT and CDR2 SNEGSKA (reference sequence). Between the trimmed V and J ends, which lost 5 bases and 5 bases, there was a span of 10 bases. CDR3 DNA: TGCAGTGCTGGCGGGGGAGATAATTCACCCCTCCACTTT. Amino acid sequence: CSAGGGDNSPLHF.

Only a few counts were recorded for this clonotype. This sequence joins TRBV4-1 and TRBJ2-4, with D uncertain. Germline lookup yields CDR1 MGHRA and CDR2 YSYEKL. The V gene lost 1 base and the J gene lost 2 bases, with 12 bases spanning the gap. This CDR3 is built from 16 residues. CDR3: CASSQVPLGSKNIQYF. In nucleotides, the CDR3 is TGCGCCAGCAGCCAAGTCCCCCTCGGTTCCAAAAACATTCAGTACTTC.

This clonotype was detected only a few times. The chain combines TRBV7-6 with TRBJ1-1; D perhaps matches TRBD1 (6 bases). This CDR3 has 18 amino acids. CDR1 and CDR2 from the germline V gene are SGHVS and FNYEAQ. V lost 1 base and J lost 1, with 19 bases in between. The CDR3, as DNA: TGTGCCAGCAGCTTAGGCCCTTGGGGGGGCGATACGAACACTGAAGCTTTCTTT. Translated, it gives CASSLGPWGGDTNTEAFF.

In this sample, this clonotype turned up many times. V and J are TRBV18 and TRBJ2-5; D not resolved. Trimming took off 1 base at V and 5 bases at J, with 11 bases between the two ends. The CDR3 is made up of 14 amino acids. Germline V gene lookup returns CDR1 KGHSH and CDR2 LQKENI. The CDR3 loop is CASSPQVARETQYF. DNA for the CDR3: TGTGCCAGCTCACCACAAGTTGCGAGGGAGACCCAGTACTTC. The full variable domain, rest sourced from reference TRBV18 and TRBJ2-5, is NAGVMQNPRHLVRRRGQEARLRCSPMKGHSHVYWYRQLPEEGLKFMVYLQKENIIDESGMPKERFSAEFPKEGPSILRIQQVVRGDSAAYFCASSPQVARETQYFGPGTRLLVL.

The CDR3 is CSATGTVFENQPQHF. For the CDR3, the DNA is TGCAGTGCGACCGGGACAGTCTTTGAGAATCAGCCCCAGCATTTT. The V and J genes are TRBV20-1 and TRBJ1-5; 7 nucleotides match TRBD1. V shed 6 bases, J shed 4 bases, and the junction held 12 bases outside the gene matches. CDR3 length equals 15 residues. Germline V gives CDR1 DFQATT, CDR2 SNEGSKA (reference sequence).

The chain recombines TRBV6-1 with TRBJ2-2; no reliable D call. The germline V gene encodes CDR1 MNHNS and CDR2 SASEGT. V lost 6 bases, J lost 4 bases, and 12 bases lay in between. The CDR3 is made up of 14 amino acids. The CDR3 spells CASRGSSSTGELFF. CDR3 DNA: TGTGCCAGCAGGGGATCCTCCAGCACCGGGGAGCTGTTTTTT.

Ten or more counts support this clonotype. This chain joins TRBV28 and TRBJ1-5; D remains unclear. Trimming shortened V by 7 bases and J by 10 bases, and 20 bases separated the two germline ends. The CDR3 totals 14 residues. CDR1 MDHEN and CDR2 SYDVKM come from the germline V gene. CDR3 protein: CASTPEEGVQPQHF. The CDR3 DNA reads TGTGCCAGCACCCCGGAAGAAGGCGTACAACCCCAGCATTTT.

The CDR3 region has the DNA TGCGCCAGCAGCTGGAGCAGGGGCGGAGGCTACACCTTC. Translation gives CASSWSRGGGYTF. The chain is built from TRBV5-1 and TRBJ1-2; D is perhaps TRBD1 (6 bases). This CDR3 contains 13 residues. V lost 3 bases and J lost 8, with 14 bases in between. CDR1 SGHRS and CDR2 YFSETQ come from the germline V gene.

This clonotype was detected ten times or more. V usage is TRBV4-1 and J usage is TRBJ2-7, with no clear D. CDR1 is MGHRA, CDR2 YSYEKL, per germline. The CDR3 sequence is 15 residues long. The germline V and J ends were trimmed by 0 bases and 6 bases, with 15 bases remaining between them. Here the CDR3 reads CASSQDEGWVAEQYF. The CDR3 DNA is TGCGCCAGCAGCCAAGATGAAGGTTGGGTCGCCGAGCAGTACTTC.

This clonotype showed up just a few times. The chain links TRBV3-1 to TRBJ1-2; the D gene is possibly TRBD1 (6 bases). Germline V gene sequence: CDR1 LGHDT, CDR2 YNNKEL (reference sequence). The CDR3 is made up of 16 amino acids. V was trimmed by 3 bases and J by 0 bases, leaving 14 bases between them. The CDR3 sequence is CASSHAPGEANYGYTF. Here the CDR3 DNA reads TGTGCCAGCAGCCACGCGCCAGGGGAGGCTAACTATGGCTACACCTTC.

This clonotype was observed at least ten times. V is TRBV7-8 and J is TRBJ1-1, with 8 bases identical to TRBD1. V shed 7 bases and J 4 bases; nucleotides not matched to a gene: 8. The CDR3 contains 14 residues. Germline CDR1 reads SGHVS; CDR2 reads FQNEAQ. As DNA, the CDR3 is TGTGCCAGCATTCCAGGGGGCTATGGCACTGAAGCTTTCTTT. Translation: CASIPGGYGTEAFF.

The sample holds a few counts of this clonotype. CDR3 region: CASSPNEGRADSNQPQHF. For the CDR3, the DNA is TGTGCCAGCTCACCAAATGAGGGTAGGGCCGATAGCAATCAGCCCCAGCATTTT. The V call is TRBV18, the J call TRBJ1-5; D uncertain. The CDR3 consists of 18 residues. CDR1 and CDR2 from the germline V gene are KGHSH and LQKENI. The V end was cut by 2 bases, the J end by 0 bases, with 17 bases between. Complete variable domain (other parts from reference TRBV18 and TRBJ1-5): NAGVMQNPRHLVRRRGQEARLRCSPMKGHSHVYWYRQLPEEGLKFMVYLQKENIIDESGMPKERFSAEFPKEGPSILRIQQVVRGDSAAYFCASSPNEGRADSNQPQHFGDGTRLSIL.

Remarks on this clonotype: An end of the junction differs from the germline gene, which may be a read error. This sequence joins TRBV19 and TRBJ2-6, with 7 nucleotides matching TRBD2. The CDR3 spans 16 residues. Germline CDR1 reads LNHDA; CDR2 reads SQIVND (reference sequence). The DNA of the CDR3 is TGTGCAAGTAGTATGGGGGGGGGTTCTGGGGCCAACGTCCTGACTTTC. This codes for CASSMGGGSGANVLTF.

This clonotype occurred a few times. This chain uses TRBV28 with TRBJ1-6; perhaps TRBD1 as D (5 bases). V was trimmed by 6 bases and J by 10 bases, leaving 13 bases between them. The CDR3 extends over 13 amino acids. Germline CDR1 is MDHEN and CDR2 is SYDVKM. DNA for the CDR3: TGTGCCAGCAGCCCCTACGGGGGGTCACCCCTCCACTTT. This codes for CASSPYGGSPLHF. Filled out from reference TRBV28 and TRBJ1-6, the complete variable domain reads DVKVTQSSRYLVKRTGEKVFLECVQDMDHENMFWYRQDPGLGLRLIYFSYDVKMKEKGDIPEGYSVSREKKERFSLILESASTNQTSMYLCASSPYGGSPLHFGNGTRLTVT.

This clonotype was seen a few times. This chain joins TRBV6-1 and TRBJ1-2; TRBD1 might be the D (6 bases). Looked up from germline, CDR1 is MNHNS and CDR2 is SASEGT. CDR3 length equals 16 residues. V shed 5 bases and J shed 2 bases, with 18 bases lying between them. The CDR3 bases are TGTGCCAGCAGTAACCCTCGGGACATAGAAAACTATGGCTACACCTTC. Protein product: CASSNPRDIENYGYTF.

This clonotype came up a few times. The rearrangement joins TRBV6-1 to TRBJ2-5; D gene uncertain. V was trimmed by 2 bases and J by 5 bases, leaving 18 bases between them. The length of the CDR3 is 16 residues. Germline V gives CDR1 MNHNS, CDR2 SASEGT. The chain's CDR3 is CASSEPGSQSGETQYF. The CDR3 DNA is TGTGCCAGCAGTGAACCCGGATCCCAAAGTGGGGAGACCCAGTACTTC.

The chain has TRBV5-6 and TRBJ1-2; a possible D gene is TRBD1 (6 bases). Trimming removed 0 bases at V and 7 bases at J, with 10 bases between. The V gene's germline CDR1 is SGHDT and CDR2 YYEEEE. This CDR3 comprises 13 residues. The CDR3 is CASSLVRGSGYTF. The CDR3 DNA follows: TGTGCCAGCAGCTTGGTCAGGGGCTCTGGCTACACCTTC.

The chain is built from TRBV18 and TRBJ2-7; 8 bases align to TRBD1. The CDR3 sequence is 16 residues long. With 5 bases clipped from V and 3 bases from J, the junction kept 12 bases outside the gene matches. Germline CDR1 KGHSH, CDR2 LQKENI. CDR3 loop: CASSVPNGGQDYEQYF. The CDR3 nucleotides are TGTGCCAGCTCAGTCCCTAACGGGGGACAGGACTACGAGCAGTACTTC.

In nucleotides, the CDR3 is TGTGCCAGCAGTTTATTCTCCCCCGAAACCTGGGACAGGGTGGAGCAGTACTTC. Amino acid sequence: CASSLFSPETWDRVEQYF. J is TRBJ2-7 and V is TRBV28; 9 bases align to TRBD1. The germline gives CDR1 MDHEN, CDR2 SYDVKM. Trimming at V came to 1 base and at J to 7 bases, leaving 17 bases not matched to a gene. This CDR3 region has 18 residues.

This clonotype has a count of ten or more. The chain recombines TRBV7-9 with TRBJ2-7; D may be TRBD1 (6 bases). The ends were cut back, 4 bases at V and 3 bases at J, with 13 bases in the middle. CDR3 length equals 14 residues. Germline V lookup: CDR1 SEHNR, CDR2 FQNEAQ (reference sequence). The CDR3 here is CASSSRDNGYEQYF. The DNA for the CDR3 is TGTGCCAGCAGCTCCCGGGACAACGGCTACGAGCAGTACTTC.

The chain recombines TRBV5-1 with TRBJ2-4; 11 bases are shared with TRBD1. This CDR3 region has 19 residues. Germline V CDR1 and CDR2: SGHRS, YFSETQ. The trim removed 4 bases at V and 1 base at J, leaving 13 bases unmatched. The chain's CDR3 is CASSGPGTGGLGAKNIQYF. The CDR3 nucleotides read TGCGCCAGCAGCGGACCGGGGACAGGGGGGCTGGGGGCCAAAAACATTCAGTACTTC.

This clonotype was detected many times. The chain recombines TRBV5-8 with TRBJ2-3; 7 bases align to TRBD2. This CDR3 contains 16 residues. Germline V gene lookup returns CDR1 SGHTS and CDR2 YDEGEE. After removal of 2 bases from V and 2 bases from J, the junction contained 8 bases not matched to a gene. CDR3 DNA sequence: TGTGCCAGCAGCTTCGCTCTAGCGGAATACACAGATACGCAGTATTTT. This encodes CASSFALAEYTDTQYF.

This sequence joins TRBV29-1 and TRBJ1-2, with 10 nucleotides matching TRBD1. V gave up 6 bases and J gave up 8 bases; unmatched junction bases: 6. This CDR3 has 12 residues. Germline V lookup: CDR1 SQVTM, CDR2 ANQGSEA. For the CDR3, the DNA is TGCAGCGTCTCCGGACAGGGGGAGGGCTACACCTTC. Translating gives CSVSGQGEGYTF.

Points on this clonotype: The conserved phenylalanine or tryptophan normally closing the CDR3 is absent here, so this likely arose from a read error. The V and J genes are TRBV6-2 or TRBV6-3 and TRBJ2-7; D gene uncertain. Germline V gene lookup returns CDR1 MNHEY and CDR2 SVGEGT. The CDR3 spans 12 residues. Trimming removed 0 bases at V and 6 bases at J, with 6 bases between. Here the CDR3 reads CASSYSEAEQYL. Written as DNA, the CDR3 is TGTGCCAGCAGTTACTCGGAAGCCGAGCAGTACCTC.

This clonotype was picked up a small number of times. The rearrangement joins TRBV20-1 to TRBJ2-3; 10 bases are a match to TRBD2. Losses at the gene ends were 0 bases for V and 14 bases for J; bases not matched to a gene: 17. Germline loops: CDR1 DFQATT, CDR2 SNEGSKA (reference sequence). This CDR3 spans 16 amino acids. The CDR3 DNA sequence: TGCAGTGCTAGAGATCTATCGGGGCTAGCGGGGGTCCGCCCGTATTTT. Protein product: CSARDLSGLAGVRPYF.

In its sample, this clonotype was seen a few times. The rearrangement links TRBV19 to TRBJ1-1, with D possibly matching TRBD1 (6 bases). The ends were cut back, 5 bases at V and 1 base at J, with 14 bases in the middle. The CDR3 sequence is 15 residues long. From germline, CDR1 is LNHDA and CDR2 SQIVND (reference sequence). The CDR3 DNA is TGTGCCAGTAGTCTTCAAGGACAGCCGAACACTGAAGCTTTCTTT. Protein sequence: CASSLQGQPNTEAFF.

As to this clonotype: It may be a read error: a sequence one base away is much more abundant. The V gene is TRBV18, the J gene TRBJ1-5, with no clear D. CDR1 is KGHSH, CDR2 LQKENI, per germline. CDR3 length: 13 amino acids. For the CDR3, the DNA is TGTACCAGCTCACCCTTCGACGCTCAGCCCCAGCATTTT. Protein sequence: CTSSPFDAQPQHF. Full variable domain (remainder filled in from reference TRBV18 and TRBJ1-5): NAGVMQNPRHLVRRRGQEARLRCSPMKGHSHVYWYRQLPEEGLKFMVYLQKENIIDESGMPKERFSAEFPKEGPSILRIQQVVRGDSAAYFCTSSPFDAQPQHFGDGTRLSIL.